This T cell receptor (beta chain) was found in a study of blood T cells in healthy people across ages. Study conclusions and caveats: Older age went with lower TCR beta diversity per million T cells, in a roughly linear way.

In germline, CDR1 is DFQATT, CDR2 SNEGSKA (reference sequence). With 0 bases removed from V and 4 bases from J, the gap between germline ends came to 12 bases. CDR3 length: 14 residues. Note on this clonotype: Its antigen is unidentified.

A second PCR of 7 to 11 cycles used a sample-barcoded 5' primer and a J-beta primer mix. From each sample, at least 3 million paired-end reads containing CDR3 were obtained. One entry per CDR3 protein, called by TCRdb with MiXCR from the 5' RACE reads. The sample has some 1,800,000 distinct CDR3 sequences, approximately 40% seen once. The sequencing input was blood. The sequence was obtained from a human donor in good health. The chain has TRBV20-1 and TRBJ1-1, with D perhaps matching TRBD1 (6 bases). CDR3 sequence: CSARDPTGTTEAFF. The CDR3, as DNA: TGCAGTGCTAGAGATCCCACAGGGACCACTGAAGCTTTCTTT.